The 6 T cell receptor beta chains presented below share a single source sample, sequenced in a study of T cells in Graves' hyperthyroidism and ophthalmopathy. What was amplified from RNA transcripts were TCR beta CDR3 regions. First-round RT-PCR with HTBI primers amplified the TCR CDR3 region. From the multiplex PCR reads, TCRdb called clonotypes with MiXCR, one entry per CDR3 protein. The sample carries roughly 380,000 distinct CDR3 sequences, about 13% recorded once. The source material was blood. The receptors shown here come from a man aged 25 to 45 with Graves' hyperthyroidism that later progressed to Graves' ophthalmopathy.

This clonotype was counted many times. This chain uses TRBV11-2 with TRBJ2-5; possible D gene TRBD2, 6 bases. The CDR3 runs 15 residues. Trimming removed 1 base from V and 6 bases from J, with 15 bases in between. Germline assignment: CDR1 SGHAT and CDR2 FQNNGV. CDR3 coding DNA: TGTGCCAGCAGCTTAGGTCGGGGGAACCTTCAGACCCAGTACTTC. Protein: CASSLGRGNLQTQYF.

This clonotype showed up just a few times. The CDR3 region is CASSQWAGTGDYEQYF. CDR3 bases: TGTGCCAGCAGCCAATGGGCCGGGACGGGGGACTACGAGCAGTACTTC. The V and J genes are TRBV4-2 and TRBJ2-7, with D possibly TRBD2 on 6 matching bases. The CDR3 contains 16 residues. The V end lost 2 bases, the J end lost 3 bases, and 17 bases lay between the germline ends. Germline lookup yields CDR1 LGHNA and CDR2 YNFKEQ.

This clonotype was found many times. This chain links TRBV6-2 or TRBV6-3 with TRBJ2-7; D is unclear. Germline V lookup: CDR1 MNHEY, CDR2 SVGEGT. The V end lost 9 bases, the J end lost 0 bases, and 12 bases lay between the germline ends. The CDR3 extends over 13 amino acids. CDR3 residues: CASYLPGSYEQYF. In nucleotides, the CDR3 is TGTGCCAGTTACCTCCCGGGCTCCTACGAGCAGTACTTC.

Many counts were recorded for this clonotype. The chain joins TRBV7-8 to TRBJ1-2; 9 nucleotides align to TRBD1. Per germline, CDR1 SGHVS and CDR2 FQNEAQ. Trimming removed 3 bases from V and 7 bases from J; junction bases left unmatched: 9. The CDR3 length is 15 residues. CDR3 DNA: TGTGCCAGCAGCTTTAAACAGGGGGCTTGGGGTGGCTACACCTTC. Translating it yields CASSFKQGAWGGYTF.

Many counts were recorded for this clonotype. The rearrangement uses TRBV28 and TRBJ1-6, with a weak D call TRBD1 (6 bases). Germline V gene data show CDR1 as MDHEN and CDR2 as SYDVKM. The V end lost 5 bases, the J end lost 3 bases, and 8 bases lay between the germline ends. The CDR3 covers 14 residues. The CDR3 protein is CASSPGHYNSPLHF. CDR3 coding DNA: TGTGCCAGCAGTCCGGGACACTATAATTCACCCCTCCACTTT.

This chain uses TRBV20-1 with TRBJ1-5; weak D call: TRBD1 (5 bases). Trimming stripped 1 base from V and 5 bases from J, with 18 bases between. Germline-derived CDR1 and CDR2 are DFQATT and SNEGSKA (reference sequence). The CDR3 has 16 residues. The chain's CDR3 is CSARVPGRVRDQPQHF. Here the CDR3 DNA reads TGCAGTGCTAGAGTTCCAGGGAGGGTTCGGGATCAGCCCCAGCATTTT.